This T cell receptor (beta chain) originates from a study of monozygotic twins with inflammatory bowel disease. General study findings and limits: Twins with IBD had fewer clonotypes in common with others than healthy twins, particularly during disease activity.

As for this clonotype: What it binds is unknown.

TCRdb re-called the 5' RACE reads, yielding one record per CDR3 amino acid sequence without DNA. The sample totals fewer than 550,000 distinct CDR3 sequences; its top ten clones hold roughly 2.5%. Per donor there was one draw, yielding a blood sample of approximately 2.5 ml. The sample taken for sequencing was blood. This sequence was found in a human donor with ulcerative colitis or Crohn's disease, or a healthy co-twin of an affected twin (not recorded which).

The CDR3 is CASSAPGQANEKLFF. The J gene is TRBJ1-4, the V gene TRBV5-1; with no DNA, the TCRdb D assignment of TRBD1 cannot be verified. Germline CDR1 reads SGHRS; CDR2 reads YFSETQ. The CDR3 loop spans 15 amino acids.